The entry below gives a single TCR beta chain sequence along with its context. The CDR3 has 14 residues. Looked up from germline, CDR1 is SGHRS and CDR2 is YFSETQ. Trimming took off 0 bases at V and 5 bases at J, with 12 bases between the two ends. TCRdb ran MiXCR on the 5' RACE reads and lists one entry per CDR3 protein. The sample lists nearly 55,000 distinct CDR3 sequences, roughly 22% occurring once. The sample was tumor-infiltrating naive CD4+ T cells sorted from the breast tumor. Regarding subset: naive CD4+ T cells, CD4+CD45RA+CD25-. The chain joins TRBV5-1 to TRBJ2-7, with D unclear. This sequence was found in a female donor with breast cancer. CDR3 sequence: CASSLDGPWNEQYF. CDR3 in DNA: TGCGCCAGCAGCTTGGACGGGCCCTGGAACGAGCAGTACTTC. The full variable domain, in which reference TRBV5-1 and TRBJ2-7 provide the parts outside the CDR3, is KAGVTQTPRYLIKTRGQQVTLSCSPISGHRSVSWYQQTPGQGLQFLFEYFSETQRNKGNFPGRFSGRQFSNSRSEMNVSTLELGDSALYLCASSLDGPWNEQYFGPGTRLTVT.